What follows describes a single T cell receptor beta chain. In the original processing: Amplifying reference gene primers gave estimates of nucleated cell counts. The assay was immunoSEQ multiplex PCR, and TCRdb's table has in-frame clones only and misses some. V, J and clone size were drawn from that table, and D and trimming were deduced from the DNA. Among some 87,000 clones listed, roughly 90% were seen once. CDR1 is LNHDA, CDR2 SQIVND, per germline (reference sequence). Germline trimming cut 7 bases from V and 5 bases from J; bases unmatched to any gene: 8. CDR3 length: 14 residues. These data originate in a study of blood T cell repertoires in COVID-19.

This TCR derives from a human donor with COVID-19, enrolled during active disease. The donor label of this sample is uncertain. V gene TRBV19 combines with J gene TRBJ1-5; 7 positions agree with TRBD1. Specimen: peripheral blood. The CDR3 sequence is CASTPRDRDQPQHF. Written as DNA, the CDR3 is TGTGCCAGTACCCCTAGGGACAGAGATCAGCCCCAGCATTTT.